Following are 16 T cell receptor beta chains from one sample sequenced in a study of shared clonotypes between healthy human individuals. Here immunoSEQ multiplex PCR was the method, and the copy in TCRdb shows in-frame clones only, minus some. This sample has roughly 490,000 clones, with about 82% found just once. The material sequenced was PBMCs. The receptors here all came from a woman between 35 and 50 years old in good health. Some clones in this sample may be carry-over from other donors' samples.

Only one count was recorded for this clone. The chain links TRBV28 to TRBJ2-7, with 11 bases identical to TRBD1. The CDR3 has 16 amino acids. Unmatched junction bases numbered 11, after V lost 6 bases and J lost 4 bases. Per germline, CDR1 MDHEN and CDR2 SYDVKM. CDR3 residues: CASSLTGQGARYEQYF. The CDR3 DNA sequence: TGTGCCAGCAGCTTGACCGGACAGGGGGCGAGGTACGAGCAGTACTTC.

This clone has just one count. The J gene is TRBJ1-2, the V gene TRBV19; D may be TRBD1 (5 bases). CDR1 and CDR2 (germline): LNHDA, SQIVND (reference sequence). The CDR3 is made up of 14 amino acids. Between the trimmed V and J ends, which lost 7 bases and 4 bases, there was a span of 16 bases. The CDR3 sequence: CASTRAGFVYGYTF. The CDR3 nucleotides read TGTGCCAGTACAAGGGCAGGGTTCGTCTATGGCTACACCTTC.

The chain recombines TRBV9 with TRBJ1-1; no definite D call. Germline V lookup: CDR1 SGDLS, CDR2 YYNGEE. The CDR3 runs 14 residues. The V gene lost 2 bases and the J gene lost 1 base, with 9 bases spanning the gap. CDR3 amino acids: CASSVGVQNTEAFF. The CDR3, as DNA: TGTGCCAGCAGCGTCGGGGTCCAGAACACTGAAGCTTTCTTT.

This chain joins TRBV28 and TRBJ2-3; no reliable D call. V lost 1 base and J 0 bases, leaving 8 bases between the germline ends. Germline values: CDR1 MDHEN, CDR2 SYDVKM. CDR3 length equals 15 residues. The CDR3 region is CASSLLAESTDTQYF. CDR3 in DNA: TGTGCCAGCAGTTTATTGGCAGAAAGCACAGATACGCAGTATTTT.

The chain has TRBV19 and TRBJ2-5; either TRBD1 or TRBD2 may supply D (6 bases each). The length of the CDR3 is 13 residues. Germline assignment: CDR1 LNHDA and CDR2 SQIVND (reference sequence). V was cut by 7 bases and J by 5 bases, with 14 bases left in between. CDR3 protein: CASTGARWETQYF. As DNA, the CDR3 is TGTGCCAGTACGGGGGCGCGCTGGGAGACCCAGTACTTC.

The rearrangement uses TRBV7-8 and TRBJ2-7, with a tentative D call TRBD1 (6 bases). CDR3 length equals 12 residues. V dropped 3 bases and J dropped 6 bases, with 9 bases sitting between them. Germline-derived CDR1 and CDR2 are SGHVS and FQNEAQ. Here the CDR3 DNA reads TGTGCCAGCAGCTTTTCCAGGGGCGAGCAGTACTTC. Protein product: CASSFSRGEQYF.

This rearrangement joins TRBV30 to TRBJ2-5, with 11 bases matching TRBD2. The germline gives CDR1 GTSNPN, CDR2 SVGIG (reference sequence). This CDR3 has 17 amino acids. The V gene end was trimmed by 3 bases and the J gene end by 3 bases; junction bases not matched to a gene: 12. The CDR3 DNA reads as TGTGCCTGGAGAGCCCGAGACTTGGGACTAGCGGAAGAGACCCAGTACTTC. Its translation is CAWRARDLGLAEETQYF.

V usage is TRBV18 and J usage is TRBJ2-3; TRBD1 agrees at 7 bases. This CDR3 is built from 14 residues. Germline values: CDR1 KGHSH, CDR2 LQKENI. J was trimmed by 2 bases and V by 3 bases; bases with no gene match: 2. Here the CDR3 reads CASSPGQHTDTQYF. The CDR3 nucleotides read TGTGCCAGCTCACCGGGACAGCACACAGATACGCAGTATTTT.

The rearrangement links TRBV19 to TRBJ1-2; D is perhaps TRBD1 (5 bases). The V end lost 11 bases, the J end lost 1 base, and 17 bases lay between the germline ends. Germline CDR1 reads LNHDA; CDR2 reads SQIVND (reference sequence). The CDR3 totals 14 residues. In DNA, the CDR3 is TGTGCCTCTAGACGCCCAGGGAATAACTATGGCTACACCTTC. This codes for CASRRPGNNYGYTF. Full variable domain (missing parts from reference TRBV19 and TRBJ1-2): DGGITQSPKYLFRKEGQNVTLSCEQNLNHDAMYWYRQDPGQGLRLIYYSQIVNDFQKGDIAEGYSVSREKKESFPLTVTSAQKNPTAFYLCASRRPGNNYGYTFGSGTRLTVV.

CDR3: CASSPTLAGQLTQETQYF. The CDR3 DNA follows: TGTGCCAGCTCACCAACCCTAGCGGGCCAATTAACACAAGAGACCCAGTACTTC. The rearrangement joins TRBV18 to TRBJ2-5; 8 bases agree with TRBD2. The CDR3 length is 18 residues. From germline, CDR1 is KGHSH and CDR2 LQKENI. The junction had 13 bases not matched to a gene; V was cut back by 2 bases and J by 2 bases.

The chain has TRBV28 and TRBJ2-7; weak D call: TRBD1 (5 bases). The CDR3 spans 15 residues. Trimming left V 2 bases short and J 0 bases short, with 11 bases between. Germline V gene sequence: CDR1 MDHEN, CDR2 SYDVKM. The chain's CDR3 is CASSLPQGISYEQYF. In DNA, the CDR3 is TGTGCCAGCAGTTTACCGCAGGGTATCTCCTACGAGCAGTACTTC. Combining the CDR3 with reference TRBV28 and TRBJ2-7 gives the whole variable domain DVKVTQSSRYLVKRTGEKVFLECVQDMDHENMFWYRQDPGLGLRLIYFSYDVKMKEKGDIPEGYSVSREKKERFSLILESASTNQTSMYLCASSLPQGISYEQYFGPGTRLTVT.

This chain joins TRBV28 and TRBJ1-5; D is uncertain. Germline CDR1 reads MDHEN; CDR2 reads SYDVKM. The CDR3 has 14 residues. Trimming stripped 10 bases from V and 2 bases from J, with 15 bases between. The CDR3 loop reads CATASAVGNQPQHF. CDR3 DNA sequence: TGTGCCACTGCCTCCGCGGTCGGCAATCAGCCCCAGCATTTT.

The chain recombines TRBV4-2 with TRBJ2-3; D unclear. Germline V gene sequence: CDR1 LGHNA, CDR2 YNFKEQ. Between the trimmed V and J ends, which lost 4 bases and 5 bases, there was a span of 10 bases. The CDR3 contains 13 residues. The chain's CDR3 is CASSPPGVDTQYF. The CDR3, as DNA: TGTGCCAGCAGCCCCCCGGGCGTAGATACGCAGTATTTT.

This chain uses TRBV7-2 with TRBJ2-6; perhaps TRBD1 as D (6 bases). The CDR3 has 18 amino acids. Germline CDR1 and CDR2: SGHTA and FQGNSA. Trimming shortened V by 8 bases and J by 5 bases, and 25 bases separated the two germline ends. The CDR3 DNA reads as TGTGCCAGCTCCGAGCAAGGGGGAAACCCCTTTAGGGCCAACGTCCTGACTTTC. Translated, it gives CASSEQGGNPFRANVLTF.

This chain links TRBV9 with TRBJ2-1, with 8 bases matching TRBD1. The length of the CDR3 is 17 residues. Losses at the gene ends were 0 bases for V and 1 base for J; bases not matched to a gene: 6. Germline V gene lookup returns CDR1 SGDLS and CDR2 YYNGEE. This CDR3 reads CASSVDGQGGSYNEQFF. CDR3 nucleotide sequence: TGTGCCAGCAGCGTAGATGGACAGGGTGGGTCCTACAATGAGCAGTTCTTC.

The rearrangement links TRBV28 to TRBJ1-2; D uncertain. Trimming took off 1 base at V and 4 bases at J, with 13 bases between the two ends. The CDR3 is 15 residues long. Per germline, CDR1 MDHEN and CDR2 SYDVKM. CDR3 sequence reads: CASSLLVGAGYGYTF. The CDR3 bases are TGTGCCAGCAGTTTATTAGTGGGCGCCGGCTATGGCTACACCTTC.